This TCR beta chain is drawn from a study of regulatory T cells in long-lasting Graves disease. Libraries of TCR beta came from iRepertoire HTBI primers plus Arm-PCR of CDR3 regions. TCRdb re-called the multiplex PCR reads with MiXCR, one entry per CDR3 protein. The sample lists 580,000 or so distinct CDR3 sequences, about 16% occurring once. This clonotype was seen a handful of times. Time point noted: newly diagnosed GD, antithyroid drugs for less than 3 months. TCR sequences were obtained from RNA taken from PBMCs. CDR3 length: 17 amino acids. The germline V gene has CDR1 LNHNV and CDR2 YYDKDF (reference sequence). V was shortened by 1 base and J by 6 bases, with 20 bases between the two germline ends. The data also belong to a second study, concerning T cells in Graves' hyperthyroidism and ophthalmopathy.

This sample comprised peripheral blood mononuclear cells (PBMCs), obtained at new diagnosis, from a patient treated with antithyroid drugs. The TCR originated in a man younger than 35 with Graves disease. The V gene is TRBV15, the J gene TRBJ2-3; no reliable D call. As DNA, the CDR3 is TGTGCCACCAGCAGAGGGGGTGCCCAAGGTAATCGGGATACGCAGTATTTT. Amino acid sequence: CATSRGGAQGNRDTQYF.